Reported below is one T cell receptor (beta chain). Its antigen remains unidentified. Relative to the germline gene, one junction end is altered; a read error may explain this. The cohort consisted of fewer than 700 healthy bone marrow donors. All cohort members were sampled while nominally healthy, although unrecorded immune exposures were likely present. The donor was CMV seropositive and belonged to the group of 270 or so seropositive cohort members. A peripheral blood sample was collected from each donor, and TCR beta sequencing was performed on peripheral blood mononuclear cells. The Qiagen DNeasy Blood Extraction Kit was used to extract genomic DNA from the blood cell samples. Per the germline V gene, MNHNS is the CDR1 and SASEGT is the CDR2. The CDR3 holds 14 amino acids from the cysteine to the phenylalanine. The retained sequence is limited to the CDR3, 42 bases, with the frame set at the first base.

The sample belongs to a study of cytomegalovirus exposure and HLA in healthy donors listed by TCRdb under 2017. For context, the study as a whole: An earlier analysis of some 620 of the donors reported about 300 Gb of sequence data and about 120 million unique TCR beta sequences obtained from about 179 million T cells. An early release that covered 500 to 800 HLA-typed donors contained about 300 gigabases of sequencing data and 75 million to 100 million unique TCR sequences. Of the approximately 400 genotyped donors, around 81% fell in the genetic ancestry cluster associated with self-reported Caucasian donors. The study was designed to test whether signatures of past pathogen exposure could be identified by cataloging public T cell receptors. Using immunosequencing, the study profiled T cell repertoires from about 620 subjects and related those repertoires to cytomegalovirus serostatus. In addition to the first cohort of approximately 670 subjects, a separate validation cohort of approximately 120 different subjects was used. The study combined high-throughput TCR immunosequencing, statistical association of individual TCRs with disease status, and machine learning to predict cytomegalovirus infection status. A later analysis re-examined previously published TCR beta repertoires from around 670 donors and added high-resolution HLA genotyping to investigate patterns of TCR occurrence. Rather than drawing on any new phenotypic data, the later analysis identified candidate immune exposures from TCR beta sequences and the way those sequences occurred across donors. To decide whether each TCR beta V gene segment behaved as functional or pseudogenic, an earlier analysis of nearly 600 of the donors relied on high-throughput TCR beta sequencing. Donor age, sex, ethnicity and CMV serostatus were collected together with the repertoire data. A later genetic analysis used genome-wide SNP genotypes for about 55% of the 666 donors, treating that subset as a discovery cohort. Every discovery cohort repertoire had been produced on one sequencing platform. Both class I and class II loci were covered by HLA typing, at four-digit resolution. Typing coverage varied by locus: 629-630 donors for A, B, C, DRB1 and DQB1; approximately 520 for DQA1; around 570 for DPA1; roughly 470 for DPB1. Several DR-DQ haplotypes were handled as single units for association and clustering, since linkage in the cohort was strong. Among around 400 genotyped donors of the cohort, an average of 235,054 unique TCR beta nucleotide sequences were sequenced per donor, roughly 20% of them non-productive. The study at large found these results: According to a later analysis, most CMV-associated TCR beta chains appeared to be HLA-restricted, and the HLA associations seemed to be driven largely by CMV exposure. In a later analysis, the rate of TCR association differed among HLA loci, with DRB1 alleles having the most associated TCRs and HLA-C alleles having the fewest. CMV serostatus was the only immune exposure information available for the cohort. The presence/absence analyses assumed that sequencing depth was roughly uniform across donors, and that assumption may not be true. In a later genetic analysis, fewer N-insertions in productive TCRs were reported among donors in an Asian-associated ancestry cluster than the roughly 700-donor mean. An association between a missense DCLRE1C variant and V-gene and J-gene trimming of TCR beta chains was found in a later genetic analysis and replicated in an independent cohort. The sequencing pipeline was judged likely to have produced a cluster of highly shared sequence variants as a technical artifact. The 87-base-pair reads could not distinguish some IMGT-functional V segments, including TRBV6-2 and TRBV6-3, so those segments were excluded. In an earlier analysis of fewer than 750 of the donors, most TCR beta V segments were observed in productive rearrangements about 90% or about 30% of the time, broadly matching IMGT annotations. Correlated functional status among segregating V segments might reflect linkage disequilibrium, but an unknown experimental factor could not be ruled out. In vitro tests confirmed that a few of the cytomegalovirus-associated TCR beta chains recognize cytomegalovirus antigens. Only TCR beta chains were sequenced in this cohort, and the absence of alpha or paired-chain data limited detectable features. While some public TCRs were present in many individuals, most TCR sequences turned up only very rarely across donors. According to the authors, the approach could potentially be generalized to other disease states and immunological phenotypes. The classifier was reported to diagnose cytomegalovirus status with high specificity and sensitivity in both the original cohort and the validation cohort. The earlier analysis of approximately 590 of the donors excluded about 16 rarely observed V segments, including chromosome 9 orphons, because counts were too low. A further reported finding was that TCR beta sequences accurately predicted the HLA-A and HLA-B alleles for most subjects in the first cohort. A total of 150 or so TCR beta chains were listed by the study as associated with cytomegalovirus. Assigning TCR associations to individual alleles was difficult when HLA alleles, especially DR and DQ, strongly co-occurred. Because some donors lacked HLA typing at each locus, the association tests relied only on the typed subset. A later analysis found that HLA-associated TCR beta chains were more clonally expanded and had lower generation probabilities than equally common non-associated chains. In a later analysis, several top co-occurrence clusters were reported to appear linked to parvovirus B19, influenza, CMV and Epstein-Barr virus. Specific HLA alleles were associated with around 18,000 TCR beta sequences at a false discovery rate of 0.05 in a later analysis.

Library method: the immunoSEQ multiplex PCR assay. For the multiplex PCR, a mixture combining 60 forward primers for TCR Vbeta segments and 13 reverse primers for TCR Jbeta segments was used. The CDR3 region of rearranged TCR beta genes was amplified from genomic DNA with a multiplex PCR assay. Amplified TCR beta libraries were sequenced as 87-base-pair reads on the Illumina HiSeq System. Per the original workflow: A later analysis tallied roughly 76 million unique TCR beta chains across the 600 to 700 repertoires, and around 12 million of those chains were shared by two or more donors. A nearest-neighbor algorithm error-corrected the raw reads and collapsed the reads into unique sequences, merging closely related sequences to remove PCR and sequencing errors. Alignment of CDR3 sequences to IMGT reference sequences was used to assign V, D and J gene segments. For a sequence to be retained, a match of at least six nucleotides to both a V gene segment and a J gene segment was required. A rearrangement was called productive if the CDR3 had no stop codons and remained in frame with V and J, and every other rearrangement was called non-productive. CDR3 was defined according to IMGT convention as the region running from the second conserved V-encoded cysteine to the conserved J-encoded phenylalanine. Sequences without an unambiguous match to a single V gene segment were excluded from the earlier analysis of almost 600 of the donors. An earlier analysis of several hundred of the donors called V segments functional above 56.7% productive rearrangements and segregating when the between-donor standard deviation exceeded 5%. A statistical classification framework was built for diagnosing cytomegalovirus status from the catalog of TCR beta chain sequences. In a later analysis, TCR nucleotide sequences were compared against IMGT/GENE-DB human TR gene sequences so that V and J genes could be assigned. The TCRdist pipeline was used in a later analysis to assign CDR3 sequences and most-parsimonious VDJ recombination scenarios. In a later analysis, each TCR beta chain was defined by its CDR3 amino acid sequence together with its V-gene family, and reads lacking a unique V-gene family were excluded. To address suspected cross-contamination and a sequencing artifact, a later analysis removed 592 highly shared, low-generation-probability nucleotide sequences. In a later analysis, a clonal expansion index for each public chain was calculated from normalized within-repertoire ranks of inferred template counts. Generation probabilities in a later analysis came from a VDJ recombination model fitted to out-of-frame rearrangements, and those results were checked against IGoR. In a later analysis, hypergeometric tests were used to score TCR-TCR, TCR-HLA and TCR-CMV co-occurrence, with a repertoire-size bias correction applied to TCR pairs. A later analysis estimated false discovery rates by permuting HLA or CMV assignments 20 times. In a later analysis, co-occurring TCRs were grouped with DBSCAN, and TCRdist sequence similarity was added when clustering was performed within HLA-allele-positive subsets. For co-occurrence clustering, repertoires with fewer than 30,000 or more than 120,000 public chains were excluded, along with roughly five repertoires with anomalous nucleotide sharing. In its TCRdb copy, this immuneACCESS table keeps in-frame sequences only and misses some clones. Where compared with another copy, unresolved V genes explain less than half of these, and the others have no known cause. V, J and clone size were drawn from that table, and D and trimming were deduced from the DNA. This sample holds roughly 200,000 clones; more than 60% were observed only once. 2.5% to 3.5% of the sample rests with the top ten.

The sequence was collected from a woman aged 55-70 years in good health and CMV-seropositive. The sequenced sample was PBMCs. The chain was built from TRBV6-1 and TRBJ2-3; 10 central bases correspond to TRBD2. The CDR3 corresponds to CACSGRAFSGTQYF. The nucleotides read TGTGCCTGCAGCGGGAGGGCCTTTTCGGGTACGCAGTATTTT.